This TCR beta chain is drawn from a study of shared clonotypes between healthy human individuals. Study overall: The people who gave samples were a couple of women and a few men aged 18 to 49. Findings of the study overall: Sampling was confined to blood; repertoires within tissues likely differ.

V was pared by 3 bases and J by 5 bases, with 23 bases between. Looked up from germline, CDR1 is KGHSH and CDR2 is LQKENI. This CDR3 region has 18 residues. In the study's own analysis: As immunoSEQ supplied junction-only sequences (without quality scores), filtering differed. Profiling relied on immunoSEQ multiplex PCR, and the TCRdb table lists in-frame clones only, not all of them. V and J calls plus clone size are reproduced from that table; the DNA served to infer D and trimming. The sample has approximately 1,500,000 clones, about 96% seen once. Naive CD45RA+ and memory CD45RA-negative subsets were split from CD4+ cells. Of note for this clone: What it recognizes is unknown.

Specimen: naive CD4+ T cells sorted from blood. The subset was: CD45RA+ positively selected. This receptor was taken from a man aged 30 to 45 in good health. The rearrangement uses TRBV18 and TRBJ2-1; either TRBD1 or TRBD2 may fit D (6 bases each). The DNA of the CDR3 is TGTGCCAGCTCACCTAGTGTTCGGGGGCCAACGTTTAACAATGAGCAGTTCTTC. Residues: CASSPSVRGPTFNNEQFF.